This T cell receptor (beta chain) came from a study of identical twins. The CDR3 spans 16 residues. The V end lost 0 bases, the J end lost 5 bases, and 19 bases lay between the germline ends. Germline V lookup: CDR1 SQVTM, CDR2 ANQGSEA. This clonotype was counted a few times. Its antigen remains unidentified. TCRdb fed the 5' RACE reads into MiXCR, producing one record per CDR3 protein. This sample carries about 530,000 distinct CDR3 sequences, about 22% of them seen once, and the ten largest clones take around 0.47%. The study, taken as a whole, reports: Invariant cells of the MAIT and iNKT types might have partly distorted the zero-insertion analyses.

These data are also associated with another study on yellow fever vaccine responses in identical twins.

The V call is TRBV29-1, the J call TRBJ2-5, with no clear D. Material: CD4+ T cells sorted from blood. The clonotype originates from a young woman in good health. DNA for the CDR3: TGCAGCGTTGAAGATGATGGTGGGATTTTTGGGGAGACCCAGTACTTC. This encodes CSVEDDGGIFGETQYF.